These T cell receptor beta chains were read from a single sample in a study of blood T cell repertoires in COVID-19. Using immunoSEQ multiplex PCR, the repertoire was profiled, and TCRdb retains in-frame clones only, with some absent. There are about 100,000 clones in the sample; 80% to 90% occur only once, and 2% to 3% lies in the top ten. The sample consisted of PBMCs or T cells enriched from blood (not recorded which). Receptor source: a woman aged 50 to 60 who had recovered from COVID-19. Both conserved end residues are trimmed from each CDR3.

CDR3 length: 9
V gene: TRBV4-1
J gene: TRBJ2-1
CDR3 protein: ASRTTGEQF

CDR3 length: 17
V gene: TRBV7-9
J gene: TRBJ2-2
CDR3 protein: ASSLDPGQGNSKSGELF

CDR3 length: 11
V gene: TRBV5-4
J gene: TRBJ2-1
CDR3 protein: ASSLQGGNEQF

CDR3 length: 18
V gene: TRBV28
J gene: TRBJ1-5
CDR3 protein: ASSLLTPPGRVGGNQPQH

CDR3 length: 11
V gene: TRBV13
J gene: TRBJ2-5
CDR3 protein: ASSLGGVETQY

CDR3 length: 13
V gene: TRBV5-1
J gene: TRBJ2-7
CDR3 protein: ASSLLAGAVYEQY

CDR3 length: 10
V gene: TRBV24-1
J gene: TRBJ1-1
CDR3 protein: ATSDFTGEAF

CDR3 length: 13
V gene: TRBV11-3
J gene: TRBJ1-5
CDR3 protein: ASSLVREGNQPQH

CDR3 length: 11
V gene: TRBV28
J gene: TRBJ1-2
CDR3 protein: ASSSARVYGYT

CDR3 length: 14
V gene: TRBV2
J gene: TRBJ2-7
CDR3 protein: AIILPSGRPSDEQY

CDR3 length: 12
V gene: TRBV28
J gene: TRBJ2-3
CDR3 protein: ASSFGRATDTQY

CDR3 length: 12
V gene: TRBV6-6
J gene: TRBJ1-1
CDR3 protein: ANKQGAGGTEAF